This TCR beta chain was found in a study of breast tumors, draining lymph nodes, adjacent tissues (dated by TCRdb to 2016 to 2018). A note on the overall study: In breast cancer patients, the study compared the TCR beta repertoires of tumor, adjacent nontumor tissue and axillary lymph nodes. The study aimed to assess the relationships and possible T-cell exchange between tumor, surrounding tissue and draining lymph node repertoires in human breast cancer.

Sequencing was performed on an Illumina HiSeq 2000. Multiplex PCR amplification was used to build the TCR beta chain libraries. The amplified TCR beta chain products were analyzed by high-throughput sequencing. In TCRdb, the public reads were trimmed at Q25 with fastp and aligned with MiXCR, with productive beta chains retained. Identical CDR3 proteins give one entry, which carries the most common genes and DNA. The sample table contains 65,000 to 80,000 distinct CDR3 sequences; only one count was recorded for roughly a fifth of them. Clones ranked in the top ten supply around 2.5% of the sample. The axillary draining lymph nodes of breast cancer patients were the source of the lymph node samples. General conclusions and limits of the study: The study presented the conclusion that tumor T cells originate in lymph nodes as consistent with a hypothesis, not as something directly demonstrated. Tumor T-cell repertoires showed less diversity than lymph node repertoires and more diversity than nontumor tissue repertoires, and tumor T-cell repertoires showed preferential V and J gene usage. The similarity between tumor and nontumor tissue repertoires was significantly greater in luminal-like breast cancer than in basal-like breast cancer. The data were judged consistent with most tumor T cells deriving from the lymph node and then expanding within tumor tissue.

This clonotype was found many times. Its recognized antigen is unknown. No much larger clone exists at a distance of one base, and base qualities are not known. The TCR sequence derives from a female donor with breast cancer. Some clones in this sample may be carry-over from other donors' samples. Sequencing used axillary lymph node tissue.

Here is the DNA: TGCAGTGCTAGGGGTCTTAGCGGGATATTGATGGAGACCCAGTACTTC. Its translation is CSARGLSGILMETQYF. The V gene is TRBV20-1 and the J gene is TRBJ2-5; 8 bases in the middle match TRBD2. Trimming leaves V shorter by 3 bases and J shorter by 5 bases, with the junction holding 14 bases beyond the gene matches. From its cysteine to its phenylalanine, the CDR3 spans 16 amino acids. Of all the DNA, just the CDR3 is kept, 48 bases in frame from base 1. The germline V gene (reference sequence) supplies CDR1 DFQATT and CDR2 SNEGSKA.